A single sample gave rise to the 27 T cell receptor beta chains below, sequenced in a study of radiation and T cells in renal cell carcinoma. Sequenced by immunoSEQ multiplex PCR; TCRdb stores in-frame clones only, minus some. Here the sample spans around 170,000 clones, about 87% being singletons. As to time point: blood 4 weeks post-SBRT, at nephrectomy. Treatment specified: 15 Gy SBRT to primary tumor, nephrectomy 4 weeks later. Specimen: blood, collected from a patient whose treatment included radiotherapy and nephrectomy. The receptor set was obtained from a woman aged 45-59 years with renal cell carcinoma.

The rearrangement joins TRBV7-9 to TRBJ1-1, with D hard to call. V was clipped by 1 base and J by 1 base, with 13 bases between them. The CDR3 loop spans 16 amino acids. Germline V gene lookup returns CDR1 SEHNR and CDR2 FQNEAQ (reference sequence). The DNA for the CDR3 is TGTGCCAGCAGCTTAGAAGGGCGCCTCCCGAACACTGAAGCTTTCTTT. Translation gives CASSLEGRLPNTEAFF.

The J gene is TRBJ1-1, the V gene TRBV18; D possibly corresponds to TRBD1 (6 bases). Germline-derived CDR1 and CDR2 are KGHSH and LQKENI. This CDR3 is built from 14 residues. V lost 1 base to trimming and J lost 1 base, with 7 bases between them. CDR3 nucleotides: TGTGCCAGCTCACCACAGGGACAGAACACTGAAGCTTTCTTT. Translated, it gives CASSPQGQNTEAFF.

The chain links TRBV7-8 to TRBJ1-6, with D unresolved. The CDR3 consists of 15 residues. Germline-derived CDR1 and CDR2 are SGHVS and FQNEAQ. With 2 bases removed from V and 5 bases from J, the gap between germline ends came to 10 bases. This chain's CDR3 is CASSLNTVDNSPLHF. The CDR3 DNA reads TGTGCCAGCAGCTTAAACACAGTAGATAATTCACCCCTCCACTTT.

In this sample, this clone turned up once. CDR3 residues: CASSPLESTEAFF. In DNA, the CDR3 is TGTGCCAGCAGCCCCCTCGAGAGCACTGAAGCTTTCTTT. The genes are TRBV7-6 and TRBJ1-1; D remains ambiguous. Trimming left V 5 bases short and J 4 bases short, with 11 bases between. There are 13 residues in the CDR3. Germline V CDR1 and CDR2: SGHVS, FNYEAQ.

CDR3 residues: CASSAGTGVNNEQFF. Written as DNA, the CDR3 is TGTGCCAGCAGCGCCGGGACAGGGGTAAACAATGAGCAGTTCTTC. The chain links TRBV9 to TRBJ2-1; 10 nucleotides line up with TRBD1. The CDR3 length is 15 residues. The germline V gene encodes CDR1 SGDLS and CDR2 YYNGEE. Trimming removed 3 bases from V and 5 bases from J; junction bases left unmatched: 5.

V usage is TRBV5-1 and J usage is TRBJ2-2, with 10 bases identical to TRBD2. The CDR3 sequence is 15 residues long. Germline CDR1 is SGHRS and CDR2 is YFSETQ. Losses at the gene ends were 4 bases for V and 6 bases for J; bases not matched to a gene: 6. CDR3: CASSGSSGGAGELFF. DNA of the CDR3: TGCGCCAGCAGCGGTTCCAGCGGGGGGGCCGGGGAGCTGTTTTTT. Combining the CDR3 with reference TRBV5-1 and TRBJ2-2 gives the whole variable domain KAGVTQTPRYLIKTRGQQVTLSCSPISGHRSVSWYQQTPGQGLQFLFEYFSETQRNKGNFPGRFSGRQFSNSRSEMNVSTLELGDSALYLCASSGSSGGAGELFFGEGSRLTVL.

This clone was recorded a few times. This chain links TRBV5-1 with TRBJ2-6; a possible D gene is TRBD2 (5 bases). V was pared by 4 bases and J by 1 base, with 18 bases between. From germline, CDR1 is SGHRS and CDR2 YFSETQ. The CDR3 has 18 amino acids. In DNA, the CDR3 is TGCGCCAGCAGCACCCGGACCGGGAAAACGTCTGGGGCCAACGTCCTGACTTTC. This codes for CASSTRTGKTSGANVLTF.

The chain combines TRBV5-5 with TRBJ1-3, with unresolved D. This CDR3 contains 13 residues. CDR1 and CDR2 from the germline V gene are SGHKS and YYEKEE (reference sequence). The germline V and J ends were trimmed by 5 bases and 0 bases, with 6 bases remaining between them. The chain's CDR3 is CASRGFSGNTIYF. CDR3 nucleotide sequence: TGTGCCAGCAGGGGGTTCTCTGGAAACACCATATATTTT.

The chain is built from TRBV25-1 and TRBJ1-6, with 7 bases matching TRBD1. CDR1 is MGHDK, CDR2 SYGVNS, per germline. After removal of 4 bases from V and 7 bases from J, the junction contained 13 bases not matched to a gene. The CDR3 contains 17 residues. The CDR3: CASSGGQGGLWNSPLHF. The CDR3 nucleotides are TGTGCCAGCAGTGGGGGGCAGGGGGGACTTTGGAATTCACCCCTCCACTTT. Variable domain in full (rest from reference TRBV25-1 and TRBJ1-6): EADIYQTPRYLVIGTGKKITLECSQTMGHDKMYWYQQDPGMELHLIHYSYGVNSTEKGDLSSESTVSRIRTEHFPLTLESARPSHTSQYLCASSGGQGGLWNSPLHFGNGTRLTVT.

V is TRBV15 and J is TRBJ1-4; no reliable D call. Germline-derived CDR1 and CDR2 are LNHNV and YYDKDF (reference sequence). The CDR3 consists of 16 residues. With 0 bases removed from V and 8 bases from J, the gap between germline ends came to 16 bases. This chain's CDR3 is CATSRDHGPLPEKLFF. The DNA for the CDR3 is TGTGCCACCAGCAGAGATCACGGGCCACTACCGGAAAAACTGTTTTTT.

The DNA for the CDR3 is TGTGCCAGCATACGGGACAGAAATGAAAAACTGTTTTTT. Encoded protein: CASIRDRNEKLFF. This chain uses TRBV2 with TRBJ1-4; 7 positions match TRBD1. The J segment lost 5 bases and the V segment lost 7 bases, leaving 4 bases of the junction unmatched. CDR1 SNHLY and CDR2 FYNNEI come from the germline V gene. CDR3 length equals 13 residues. The variable domain in full, with the rest retrieved from reference TRBV2 and TRBJ1-4, is EPEVTQTPSHQVTQMGQEVILRCVPISNHLYFYWYRQILGQKVEFLVSFYNNEISEKSEIFDDQFSVERPDGSNFTLKIRSTKLEDSAMYFCASIRDRNEKLFFGSGTQLSVL.

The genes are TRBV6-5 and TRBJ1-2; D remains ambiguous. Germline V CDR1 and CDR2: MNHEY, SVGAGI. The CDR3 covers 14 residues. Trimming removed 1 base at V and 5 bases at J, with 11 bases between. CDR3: CASSYWERGYGYTF. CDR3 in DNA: TGTGCCAGCAGTTACTGGGAAAGAGGGTATGGCTACACCTTC.

The CDR3 DNA is TGTGCCAGCAGCCAATGGAACTATGGCTACACCTTC. Protein product: CASSQWNYGYTF. The V and J genes are TRBV14 and TRBJ1-2; D unclear. From germline, CDR1 is SGHDN and CDR2 FVKESK. This CDR3 region has 12 residues. V dropped 2 bases and J dropped 2 bases, with 3 bases sitting between them. Complete variable domain (other parts from reference TRBV14 and TRBJ1-2): EAGVTQFPSHSVIEKGQTVTLRCDPISGHDNLYWYRRVMGKEIKFLLHFVKESKQDESGMPNNRFLAERTGGTYSTLKVQPAELEDSGVYFCASSQWNYGYTFGSGTRLTVV.

CDR3 amino acids: CASSFPRSATNEKLFF. The DNA for the CDR3 is TGTGCCAGCAGCTTTCCCAGGTCTGCAACTAATGAAAAACTGTTTTTT. This chain joins TRBV7-9 and TRBJ1-4; D gene uncertain. V dropped 3 bases and J dropped 0 bases, with 11 bases sitting between them. The CDR3 totals 16 residues. CDR1 is SEHNR and CDR2 is FQNEAQ in the germline V gene (reference sequence).

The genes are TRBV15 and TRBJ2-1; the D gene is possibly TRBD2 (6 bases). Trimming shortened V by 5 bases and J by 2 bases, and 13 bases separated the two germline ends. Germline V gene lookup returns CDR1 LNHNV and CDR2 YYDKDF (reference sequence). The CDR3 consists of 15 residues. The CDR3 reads CATSAGTSAYNEQFF. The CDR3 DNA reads TGTGCCACCAGCGCAGGGACTTCCGCCTACAATGAGCAGTTCTTC.

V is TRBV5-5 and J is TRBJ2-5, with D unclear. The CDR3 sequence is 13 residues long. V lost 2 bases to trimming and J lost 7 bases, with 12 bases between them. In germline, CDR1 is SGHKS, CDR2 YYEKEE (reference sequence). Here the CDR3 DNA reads TGTGCCAGCAGCTTCGGGCCCGATCCGACCCAGTACTTC. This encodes CASSFGPDPTQYF. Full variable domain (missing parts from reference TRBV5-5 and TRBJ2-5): DAGVTQSPTHLIKTRGQQVTLRCSPISGHKSVSWYQQVLGQGPQFIFQYYEKEERGRGNFPDRFSARQFPNYSSELNVNALLLGDSALYLCASSFGPDPTQYFGPGTRLLVL.

CDR3 in DNA: TGTGCCAGCACTCCTTGGGCCTCTAGCGGAGAAAAACTGTTTTTT. Its protein is CASTPWASSGEKLFF. V and J are TRBV2 and TRBJ1-4; no reliable D call. V lost 7 bases and J 8 bases, leaving 20 bases between the germline ends. The CDR3 is 15 residues long. Looked up from germline, CDR1 is SNHLY and CDR2 is FYNNEI.

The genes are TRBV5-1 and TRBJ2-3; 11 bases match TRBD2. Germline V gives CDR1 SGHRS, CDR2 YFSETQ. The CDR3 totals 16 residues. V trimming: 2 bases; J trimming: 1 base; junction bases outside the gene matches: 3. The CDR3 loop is CASSLEGLAGTDTQYF. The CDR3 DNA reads TGCGCCAGCAGCTTAGAGGGACTAGCGGGCACAGATACGCAGTATTTT. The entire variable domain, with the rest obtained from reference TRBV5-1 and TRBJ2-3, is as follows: KAGVTQTPRYLIKTRGQQVTLSCSPISGHRSVSWYQQTPGQGLQFLFEYFSETQRNKGNFPGRFSGRQFSNSRSEMNVSTLELGDSALYLCASSLEGLAGTDTQYFGPGTRLTVL.

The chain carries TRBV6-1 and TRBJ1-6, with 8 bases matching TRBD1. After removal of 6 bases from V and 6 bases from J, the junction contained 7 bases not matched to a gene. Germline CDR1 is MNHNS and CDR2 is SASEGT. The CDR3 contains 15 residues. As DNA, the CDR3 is TGTGCCAGCAGGACACCGGGACAGGCTAATTCACCCCTCCACTTT. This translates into CASRTPGQANSPLHF.

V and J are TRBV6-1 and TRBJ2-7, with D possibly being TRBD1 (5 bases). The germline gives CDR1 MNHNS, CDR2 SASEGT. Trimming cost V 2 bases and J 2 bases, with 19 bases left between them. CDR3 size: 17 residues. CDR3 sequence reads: CASSEIQGEDLTYEQYF. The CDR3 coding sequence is TGTGCCAGCAGTGAAATCCAGGGCGAGGACCTAACCTACGAGCAGTACTTC.

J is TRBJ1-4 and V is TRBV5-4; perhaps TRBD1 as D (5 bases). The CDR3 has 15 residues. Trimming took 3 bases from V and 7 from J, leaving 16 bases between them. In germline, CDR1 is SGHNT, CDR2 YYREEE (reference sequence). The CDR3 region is CASSSRAGVGEKLFF. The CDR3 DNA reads TGTGCCAGCAGCTCCAGGGCGGGGGTTGGTGAAAAACTGTTTTTT.

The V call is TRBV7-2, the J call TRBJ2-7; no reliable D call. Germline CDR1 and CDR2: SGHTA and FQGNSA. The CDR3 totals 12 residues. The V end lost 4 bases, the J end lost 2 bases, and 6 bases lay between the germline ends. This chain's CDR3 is CASSSTTYEQYF. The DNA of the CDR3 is TGTGCCAGCAGCTCCACCACCTACGAGCAGTACTTC.

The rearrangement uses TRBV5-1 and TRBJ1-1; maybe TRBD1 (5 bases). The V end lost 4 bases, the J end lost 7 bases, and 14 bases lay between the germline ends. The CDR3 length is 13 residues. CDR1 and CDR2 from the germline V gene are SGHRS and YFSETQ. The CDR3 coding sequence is TGCGCCAGCAGCGCAGACAGTAACTATGAAGCTTTCTTT. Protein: CASSADSNYEAFF. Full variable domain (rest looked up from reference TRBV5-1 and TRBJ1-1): KAGVTQTPRYLIKTRGQQVTLSCSPISGHRSVSWYQQTPGQGLQFLFEYFSETQRNKGNFPGRFSGRQFSNSRSEMNVSTLELGDSALYLCASSADSNYEAFFGQGTRLTVV.

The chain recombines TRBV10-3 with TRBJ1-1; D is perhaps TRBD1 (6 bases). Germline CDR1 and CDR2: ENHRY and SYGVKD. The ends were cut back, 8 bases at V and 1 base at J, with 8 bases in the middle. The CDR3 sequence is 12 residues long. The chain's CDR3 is CAIGQPNTEAFF. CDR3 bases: TGTGCCATCGGACAGCCGAACACTGAAGCTTTCTTT.

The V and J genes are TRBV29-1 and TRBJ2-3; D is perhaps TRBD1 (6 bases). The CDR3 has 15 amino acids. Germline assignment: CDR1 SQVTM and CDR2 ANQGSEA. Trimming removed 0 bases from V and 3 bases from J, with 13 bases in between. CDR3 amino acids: CSVEDTGTSTDTQYF. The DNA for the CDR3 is TGCAGCGTTGAAGATACAGGGACATCAACAGATACGCAGTATTTT.

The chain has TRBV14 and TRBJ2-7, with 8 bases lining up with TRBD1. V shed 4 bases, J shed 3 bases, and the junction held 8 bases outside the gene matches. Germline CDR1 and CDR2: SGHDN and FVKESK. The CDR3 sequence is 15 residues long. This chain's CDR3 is CASSPSQGAGYEQYF. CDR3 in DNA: TGTGCCAGCAGCCCCAGCCAGGGGGCGGGCTACGAGCAGTACTTC.

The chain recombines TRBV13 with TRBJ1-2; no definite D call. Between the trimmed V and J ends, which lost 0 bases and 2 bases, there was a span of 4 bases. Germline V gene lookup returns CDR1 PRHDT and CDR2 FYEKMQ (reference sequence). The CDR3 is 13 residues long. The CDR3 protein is CASSLGGNYGYTF. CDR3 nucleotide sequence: TGTGCCAGCAGCTTAGGAGGGAACTATGGCTACACCTTC.